A single sample gave rise to the 32 T cell receptor beta chains below, sequenced in a study of beta chain features in type 1 diabetes. Study-wide findings and caveats: Among patients with Type 1 diabetes, TCRB CDR3s were moderately but significantly shorter in every one of the four CD4+ subsets.

Reverse transcribing all isolated RNA meant expressed TCRB transcripts were sequenced. The table came from immunoSEQ multiplex PCR; TCRdb's copy has only in-frame clones and leaves some out. Of approximately 170,000 clones listed, approximately 8% are singletons. Which antigens these TCRs recognize remains unknown. Sequencing used central memory CD4+ T cells from blood. These receptors came from a woman aged 40 to 50 with type 1 diabetes.

This clone was observed a few times. The chain is built from TRBV19 and TRBJ2-1, with 12 nucleotides matching TRBD2. Germline V gene sequence: CDR1 LNHDA, CDR2 SQIVND (reference sequence). Trimming cost V 3 bases and J 7 bases; bases outside gene matches: 4. This CDR3 has 15 residues. The CDR3 DNA is TGTGCCAGTAGTATTGCGACTAGCGGGAGTAATGAGCAGTTCTTC. The encoded protein is CASSIATSGSNEQFF.

The chain combines TRBV19 with TRBJ2-5, with 10 bases that match TRBD1. CDR1 is LNHDA and CDR2 is SQIVND in the germline V gene (reference sequence). The CDR3 contains 14 residues. V lost 7 bases, J lost 5 bases, and 7 bases stayed unmatched. The CDR3 here is CASKRQGAAETQYF. In DNA, the CDR3 is TGTGCCAGTAAACGACAGGGGGCAGCGGAGACCCAGTACTTC.

This clone occurred a few times. The chain has TRBV4-3 and TRBJ1-2; tentative D call: TRBD1 (6 bases). Trimming pared 0 bases from V and 3 bases from J, leaving 14 bases between. CDR1 LGHNA and CDR2 YSLEER come from the germline V gene. The CDR3 totals 16 residues. The CDR3 sequence is CASSQEGAGADYGYTF. The CDR3 DNA reads as TGCGCCAGCAGCCAAGAGGGGGCAGGGGCCGACTATGGCTACACCTTC.

This clone came up a few times. The V gene is TRBV11-3, the J gene TRBJ1-2; 11 bases are shared with TRBD1. The V gene end was trimmed by 1 base and the J gene end by 7 bases; junction bases not matched to a gene: 8. The CDR3 is 16 residues long. The germline CDR1 and CDR2 sequences are SGHNT and YENEEA. CDR3 sequence reads: CASSLAGTGGRGGYTF. For the CDR3, the DNA is TGTGCCAGCAGCTTAGCGGGGACAGGGGGTCGCGGTGGCTACACCTTC.

This clone has just a few counts. The rearrangement uses TRBV6-5 and TRBJ2-1, with D perhaps TRBD2 (5 bases). CDR1 is MNHEY and CDR2 is SVGAGI in the germline V gene. The CDR3 length is 11 residues. The V gene lost 6 bases and the J gene lost 6 bases, with 6 bases spanning the gap. In DNA, the CDR3 is TGTGCCAGCAGCACTAGCAATGAGCAGTTCTTC. Protein sequence: CASSTSNEQFF.

This clone was found many times. The CDR3 region has the DNA TGTGCCAGCAGCTTAGATTTTGGGGGGTACACTGAAGCTTTCTTT. Translated, it gives CASSLDFGGYTEAFF. This rearrangement joins TRBV7-8 to TRBJ1-1; TRBD1 is a possible D gene (5 bases). The CDR3 totals 15 residues. Trimming took off 1 base at V and 3 bases at J, with 12 bases between the two ends. Germline V lookup: CDR1 SGHVS, CDR2 FQNEAQ.

The chain couples TRBV6-5 to TRBJ1-4; D might be TRBD1 (5 bases). The germline CDR1 and CDR2 sequences are MNHEY and SVGAGI. V was trimmed by 0 bases and J by 6 bases, leaving 11 bases between them. The CDR3 runs to 15 residues. CDR3 region: CASSYSGGNDEKLFF. The CDR3 nucleotides are TGTGCCAGCAGTTACTCCGGGGGGAACGATGAAAAACTGTTTTTT.

This clone was found many times. V usage is TRBV7-2 and J usage is TRBJ2-1; 11 nucleotides align to TRBD2. The CDR3 has 17 amino acids. V dropped 6 bases and J dropped 0; count of bases not matched to a gene: 7. Germline CDR1 is SGHTA and CDR2 is FQGNSA. The CDR3 sequence is CASRYSGGATSYNEQFF. In DNA, the CDR3 is TGTGCCAGCAGGTATAGCGGGGGGGCCACCTCCTACAATGAGCAGTTCTTC.

There are many counts of this clone. V is TRBV5-4 and J is TRBJ2-2; 8 bases are a match to TRBD2. Germline V gene data show CDR1 as SGHNT and CDR2 as YYREEE (reference sequence). CDR3 size: 14 residues. The V segment lost 9 bases and the J segment 5 bases; nucleotides outside the gene matches: 9. Here the CDR3 reads CATKAGAMTGELFF. The CDR3 DNA reads as TGTGCCACCAAAGCGGGAGCTATGACCGGGGAGCTGTTTTTT.

The rearrangement links TRBV19 to TRBJ2-7; D perhaps matches TRBD1 (6 bases). The V gene's germline CDR1 is LNHDA and CDR2 SQIVND (reference sequence). V gave up 9 bases and J gave up 0 bases, with 15 bases separating them. The CDR3 is 14 residues long. CDR3: CASGSTGSSYEQYF. The CDR3 coding sequence is TGTGCCAGCGGCTCTACAGGGAGCTCCTACGAGCAGTACTTC.

This clone was recorded a few times. The V and J genes are TRBV5-4 and TRBJ2-7; perhaps TRBD2 as D (7 bases). This CDR3 has 14 residues. Trimming cost V 4 bases and J 5 bases, with 16 bases left between them. CDR1 is SGHNT and CDR2 is YYREEE in the germline V gene (reference sequence). In nucleotides, the CDR3 is TGTGCCAGCAGCAGGGAGGGGGGGAAGAACGAGCAGTACTTC. This translates into CASSREGGKNEQYF. The whole variable domain, filled in from reference TRBV5-4 and TRBJ2-7, reads ETGVTQSPTHLIKTRGQQVTLRCSSQSGHNTVSWYQQALGQGPQFIFQYYREEENGRGNFPPRFSGLQFPNYSSELNVNALELDDSALYLCASSREGGKNEQYFGPGTRLTVT.

This clone was observed many times. DNA of the CDR3: TGTGCCAGCAGCCAAAGGACTAGGGCCGTCGGTGAGCAGTTCTTC. Translation: CASSQRTRAVGEQFF. V usage is TRBV4-2 and J usage is TRBJ2-1; TRBD2 matches at 7 bases. The CDR3 extends over 15 amino acids. Germline V gives CDR1 LGHNA, CDR2 YNFKEQ. The junction had 10 bases not matched to a gene; V was cut back by 2 bases and J by 9 bases.

V usage is TRBV5-1 and J usage is TRBJ1-1; the D gene is possibly TRBD1 (5 bases). The germline V gene encodes CDR1 SGHRS and CDR2 YFSETQ. The CDR3 totals 13 residues. The ends were cut back, 4 bases at V and 7 bases at J, with 14 bases in the middle. CDR3 region: CASSTGTYVEAFF. The CDR3 DNA reads TGCGCCAGCAGCACCGGGACTTATGTTGAAGCTTTCTTT.

This clone was counted ten times or more. This sequence joins TRBV4-2 and TRBJ1-4; possibly TRBD1 for D (5 bases). CDR1 and CDR2 from the germline V gene are LGHNA and YNFKEQ. The CDR3 loop spans 15 amino acids. V was cut by 1 base and J by 5 bases, with 11 bases left in between. The CDR3 protein is CASSQGRQLNEKLFF. The CDR3, as DNA: TGTGCCAGCAGCCAAGGGCGACAGCTGAATGAAAAACTGTTTTTT.

This clone was seen more than once but under ten times. The chain carries TRBV28 and TRBJ1-4; D is perhaps TRBD1 (6 bases). Germline V gene sequence: CDR1 MDHEN, CDR2 SYDVKM. This CDR3 spans 13 amino acids. Trimming left V 6 bases short and J 8 bases short, with 13 bases between. The CDR3 DNA reads TGTGCCAGCAGACAGGGATCTAGAGAAAAACTGTTTTTT. Amino acid sequence: CASRQGSREKLFF.

V and J are TRBV7-2 and TRBJ1-5; 7 bases agree with TRBD1. There are 16 residues in the CDR3. Germline V gene sequence: CDR1 SGHTA, CDR2 FQGNSA. With 3 bases clipped from V and 2 bases from J, the junction kept 7 bases outside the gene matches. CDR3 DNA sequence: TGTGCCAGCAGCTTGGAGACAGGGAAGGGCAATCAGCCCCAGCATTTT. Amino acids: CASSLETGKGNQPQHF.

There are a few counts of this clone. This chain links TRBV2 with TRBJ1-2; D possibly corresponds to TRBD1 (6 bases). CDR1 is SNHLY and CDR2 is FYNNEI in the germline V gene. Trimming shortened V by 8 bases and J by 4 bases, and 20 bases separated the two germline ends. The CDR3 is 15 amino acids. Written as DNA, the CDR3 is TGTGCCAGCCGCCTGCTACAGGGAAGCGGCTATGGCTACACCTTC. This codes for CASRLLQGSGYGYTF.

The sample holds a few counts of this clone. The chain is built from TRBV19 and TRBJ2-5; the D is unclear. Germline V gives CDR1 LNHDA, CDR2 SQIVND (reference sequence). The germline V and J ends were trimmed by 5 bases and 1 base, with 8 bases remaining between them. The CDR3 extends over 13 amino acids. CDR3 protein: CASSVGLQETQYF. CDR3 DNA sequence: TGTGCCAGTAGTGTTGGGCTCCAAGAGACCCAGTACTTC. Filled out from reference TRBV19 and TRBJ2-5, the complete variable domain reads DGGITQSPKYLFRKEGQNVTLSCEQNLNHDAMYWYRQDPGQGLRLIYYSQIVNDFQKGDIAEGYSVSREKKESFPLTVTSAQKNPTAFYLCASSVGLQETQYFGPGTRLLVL.

This chain joins TRBV30 and TRBJ2-5; 8 positions agree with TRBD2. This CDR3 comprises 15 residues. The germline gives CDR1 GTSNPN, CDR2 SVGIG (reference sequence). With V trimmed by 0 bases and J by 5 bases, 8 bases remained unmatched. As DNA, the CDR3 is TGTGCCTGGAGTGTACAGGGCGGGAGGCGGGAGACCCAGTACTTC. It is translated as CAWSVQGGRRETQYF.

A few counts support this clone. The chain uses TRBV29-1 and TRBJ1-2; a possible D gene is TRBD1 (6 bases). This CDR3 is built from 12 residues. The germline gives CDR1 SQVTM, CDR2 ANQGSEA. V was trimmed by 6 bases and J by 2 bases, leaving 10 bases between them. The CDR3 sequence: CSVGGQNYGYTF. DNA of the CDR3: TGCAGCGTGGGGGGGCAGAACTATGGCTACACCTTC.

V is TRBV2 and J is TRBJ2-1; 12 bases agree with TRBD2. Per the germline V gene, CDR1 is SNHLY and CDR2 is FYNNEI. V lost 8 bases and J lost 7; bases outside the gene matches: 12. The CDR3 totals 16 residues. This CDR3 reads CASSTSGSGRKNEQFF. Here the CDR3 DNA reads TGTGCCAGCTCGACTAGCGGGAGCGGTAGGAAAAATGAGCAGTTCTTC.

The chain joins TRBV7-2 to TRBJ2-7; D ambiguous. This CDR3 contains 14 residues. Looked up from germline, CDR1 is SGHTA and CDR2 is FQGNSA. V lost 1 base to trimming and J lost 2 bases, with 9 bases between them. This CDR3 is CASSLERQTYEQYF. The CDR3 DNA is TGTGCCAGCAGCTTAGAACGACAAACCTACGAGCAGTACTTC.

CDR3 nucleotide sequence: TGTGCCACCAGCCTCCTTGGACAGGTAGAGACCCAGTACTTC. This sequence encodes CATSLLGQVETQYF. This chain links TRBV15 with TRBJ2-5, with 7 bases that match TRBD1. CDR1 LNHNV and CDR2 YYDKDF come from the germline V gene (reference sequence). The CDR3 totals 14 residues. V was pared by 5 bases and J by 4 bases, with 7 bases of the junction left unmatched.

This clone was detected only a few times. The gene calls are TRBV5-1 and TRBJ2-3; TRBD2 might be the D (6 bases). V was trimmed by 1 base and J by 3 bases, leaving 12 bases between them. The germline V gene has CDR1 SGHRS and CDR2 YFSETQ. CDR3 size: 15 residues. The DNA of the CDR3 is TGCGCCAGCAGCTTGAATGGGGGGAGTACAGATACGCAGTATTTT. This sequence encodes CASSLNGGSTDTQYF.

The J gene is TRBJ2-4, the V gene TRBV5-8; D gene ambiguous. CDR1 is SGHTS and CDR2 is YDEGEE in the germline V gene. Trimming stripped 0 bases from V and 8 bases from J, with 15 bases between. This CDR3 is 15 amino acids long. Here the CDR3 DNA reads TGTGCCAGCAGCTTGGTCGGGTTAGCCAAGTACATTCAGTACTTC. Amino acids: CASSLVGLAKYIQYF.

This clone has more than one count but fewer than ten. The chain combines TRBV14 with TRBJ2-5; 7 positions agree with TRBD1. The V gene end was trimmed by 4 bases and the J gene end by 2 bases; junction bases not matched to a gene: 4. This CDR3 region has 14 residues. Germline V gene sequence: CDR1 SGHDN, CDR2 FVKESK. CDR3 bases: TGTGCCAGCAGCCGCTGGACAGGTCAAGAGACCCAGTACTTC. Translated: CASSRWTGQETQYF.

CDR3 protein: CASTTRVDWNQPQHF. The CDR3 DNA reads as TGTGCCAGCACCACCCGAGTTGATTGGAATCAGCCCCAGCATTTT. The chain is built from TRBV28 and TRBJ1-5, with unresolved D. Germline V gene sequence: CDR1 MDHEN, CDR2 SYDVKM. Trimming pared 7 bases from V and 4 bases from J, leaving 17 bases between. This CDR3 has 15 amino acids.

The chain is built from TRBV18 and TRBJ1-6; D is unclear. Trimming removed 6 bases at V and 7 bases at J, with 16 bases between. The length of the CDR3 is 15 residues. CDR1 is KGHSH and CDR2 is LQKENI in the germline V gene. CDR3: CASSPSRAENSPLHF. The DNA for the CDR3 is TGTGCCAGCTCCCCTAGCCGGGCGGAGAATTCACCCCTCCACTTT.

The V gene is TRBV28, the J gene TRBJ1-1; weak D call: TRBD1 (6 bases). V gave up 6 bases and J gave up 4 bases, with 12 bases separating them. The CDR3 is 13 amino acids. CDR1 and CDR2 (germline): MDHEN, SYDVKM. The CDR3 nucleotides are TGTGCCAGCAGGGGGGGGCCGCTCACTGAAGCTTTCTTT. Protein product: CASRGGPLTEAFF.

The chain employs TRBV7-2 and TRBJ1-5, with D uncertain. The CDR3 length is 15 residues. The germline V gene encodes CDR1 SGHTA and CDR2 FQGNSA. The V end lost 1 base, the J end lost 6 bases, and 13 bases lay between the germline ends. The CDR3 loop reads CASSLGRERFQPQHF. The CDR3 DNA sequence: TGTGCCAGCAGCTTAGGGCGGGAACGGTTTCAGCCCCAGCATTTT.

This clone was seen only once. This chain uses TRBV7-8 with TRBJ1-3; 7 nucleotides align to TRBD1. V shed 5 bases and J 2 bases; nucleotides not matched to a gene: 12. Germline V gene lookup returns CDR1 SGHVS and CDR2 FQNEAQ. The CDR3 has 17 amino acids. CDR3 protein: CASSLESPGTAGNTIYF. For the CDR3, the DNA is TGTGCCAGCAGCCTAGAAAGCCCCGGGACAGCTGGAAACACCATATATTTT.

The table lists this clone with many counts. The chain couples TRBV28 to TRBJ2-1; D is possibly TRBD2 (5 bases). Trimming shortened V by 5 bases and J by 4 bases, and 15 bases separated the two germline ends. The CDR3 is made up of 15 amino acids. Germline V gene data show CDR1 as MDHEN and CDR2 as SYDVKM. Written as DNA, the CDR3 is TGTGCCAGCAGTGCTACTAGGACGGCTTACAATGAGCAGTTCTTC. It specifies CASSATRTAYNEQFF.